The entry below gives a single T cell receptor (beta chain) sequence along with its context. TCRdb's table, derived via immunoSEQ multiplex PCR, lists solely in-frame clones and lacks some. Counted here are about 260,000 clones, 84% occurring once; the ten biggest clones make up 1.5% to 1.9%. Germline V gene sequence: CDR1 SGHRS, CDR2 YFSETQ. Trimming cost V 4 bases and J 6 bases; bases outside gene matches: 11. The CDR3 is made up of 16 amino acids. The data belong to a study of blood T cell repertoires in COVID-19. The sequencing input was peripheral blood. The V and J genes are TRBV5-1 and TRBJ1-5, with 9 bases fitting TRBD1. This clonotype originated in a woman between 40 and 55 years old who had recovered from COVID-19. The CDR3 nucleotides are TGCGCCAGCAGCCCCGGGGGACAGGGTTCGGGTCAGCCCCAGCATTTT. Translating gives CASSPGGQGSGQPQHF.